This TCR beta chain comes out of a study of monozygotic twins with inflammatory bowel disease. This CDR3 is 14 amino acids long. Germline V gene sequence: CDR1 KGHSH, CDR2 LQKENI. TCRdb reprocessed the 5' RACE reads, with one entry per CDR3 protein and no DNA. This sample's table has over 350,000 distinct CDR3 sequences. Source material: blood. The origin of this receptor is a human donor with ulcerative colitis or Crohn's disease, or a healthy co-twin of an affected twin (not recorded which). The chain recombines TRBV18 with TRBJ2-5; no DNA is available, so the TRBD2 call from TCRdb remains unchecked. CDR3 residues: CASSPRELQETQYF.